This T cell receptor (beta chain) was obtained from a study of T cell responses to AZD1222 COVID-19 vaccine. The CDR3 covers 16 residues. The germline CDR1 and CDR2 sequences are KGHSH and LQKENI. The ends lost 2 bases at V and 7 bases at J; junction bases unmatched: 11. Study-wide points: There were vaccine-associated CD4 TCRs across spike, dominant at 160-218 and 743-854.

TCRdb's copy holds only in-frame clones and misses some; the assay was immunoSEQ multiplex PCR. The sample has under 120,000 clones; about 92% are singletons. To note about this clone: Its antigen is unknown.

The input for sequencing was peripheral blood, taken on day 0 of AZD1222 vaccination. The sequence was obtained from an adult in good health. The J gene is TRBJ1-2, the V gene TRBV18; 9 positions match TRBD1. In DNA, the CDR3 is TGTGCCAGCTCACCAAACACACACACAGGGGGCCTTGGCTACACCTTC. It encodes CASSPNTHTGGLGYTF.